The rows below give T cell receptor beta chains drawn from one sample of a study of blood T cell repertoires in COVID-19. Sequencing used immunoSEQ multiplex PCR; TCRdb keeps in-frame clones, though not all of them. Of tens of thousands of clones in the sample, about nine tenths are singletons; the top ten hold about 13%. The sample comprised peripheral blood. Every receptor here comes from a human donor in a cohort sampled during active COVID-19. The donor label of this sample is uncertain. Each CDR3 is given with its conserved first and last residue. D genes are given only for firm matches. Rows give clone size only sometimes, using once, few, many, or a class for an expanded clone.

clone_size,v_call,j_call,d_call,cdr3_aa,cdr3_nt
.,TRBV7-6,TRBJ1-4,TRBD1,CASSLYRGRESEKLFF,TGTGCCAGCAGCTTATACAGGGGGCGCGAAAGTGAAAAACTGTTTTTT
.,TRBV5-1,TRBJ1-1,.,CASSSYSEVTEAFF,TGCGCCAGCAGCTCGTATTCGGAGGTAACTGAAGCTTTCTTT
.,TRBV28,TRBJ1-4,TRBD1,CASRLTGGVTNEKLFF,TGTGCCAGCAGGCTCACAGGGGGGGTTACTAATGAAAAACTGTTTTTT
.,TRBV6-6,TRBJ1-2,.,CASTQGGASEGYTF,TGTGCCAGCACCCAAGGGGGGGCATCAGAAGGCTACACCTTC
.,TRBV7-9,TRBJ2-1,TRBD2,CASSLATSGGYEQFF,TGTGCCAGCAGCTTAGCAACTAGCGGGGGCTATGAGCAGTTCTTC
.,TRBV2,TRBJ2-3,TRBD2,CASTAGRGRGTDTQYF,TGTGCCAGCACCGCTGGGAGGGGCAGGGGCACAGATACGCAGTATTTT
.,TRBV11-2,TRBJ2-7,TRBD1,CASSPGTGHLREQYF,TGTGCCAGCAGCCCGGGGACAGGCCATCTTCGGGAGCAGTACTTC
.,TRBV3-1/TRBV3-2,TRBJ1-6,TRBD1,CASSQVAGGNSPLHF,TGTGCCAGCAGCCAAGTGGCAGGGGGTAATTCACCCCTCCACTTT
.,TRBV27,TRBJ1-1,TRBD1,CASSLIGTASNTEAFF,TGTGCCAGCAGTTTAATTGGGACAGCCTCGAACACTGAAGCTTTCTTT
.,TRBV9,TRBJ1-3,.,CASSVGGGSGNTIYF,TGTGCCAGCAGCGTAGGGGGGGGCTCTGGAAACACCATATATTTT
.,TRBV11-2,TRBJ2-4,.,CASYKDLRWSF,TGTGCCAGCTATAAGGACTTGCGATGGAGCTTC
.,TRBV7-3,TRBJ2-1,TRBD2,CASSPPVGAGGMDEQFF,TGTGCCAGCAGCCCTCCCGTAGGAGCGGGGGGGATGGATGAGCAGTTCTTC
.,TRBV5-4,TRBJ2-2,.,CASSAGGTHPGTGELFF,TGTGCCAGCAGCGCTGGGGGGACCCACCCGGGTACCGGGGAGCTGTTTTTT
.,TRBV7-9,TRBJ2-2,TRBD1,CASSSRDRGRTGELFF,TGTGCCAGCAGCTCCCGGGACAGGGGACGAACCGGGGAGCTGTTTTTT
.,TRBV5-6,TRBJ1-4,TRBD1,CASSLGTGQGNEKLFF,TGTGCCAGCAGCTTGGGAACGGGACAGGGGAATGAAAAACTGTTTTTT
.,TRBV5-1,TRBJ2-3,.,CASSLDAGTSTDTQYF,TGCGCCAGCAGCTTGGATGCAGGCACTAGCACAGATACGCAGTATTTT
.,TRBV4-3,TRBJ2-7,.,CASSQDISREGKQYF,TGCGCCAGCAGCCAAGATATTTCCAGGGAAGGGAAGCAGTACTTC
medium-sized,TRBV6-2/TRBV6-3,TRBJ2-7,TRBD1,CASSYPPGQGREQYF,TGTGCCAGCAGTTACCCCCCGGGACAGGGGAGGGAGCAGTACTTC
few,TRBV13,TRBJ1-6,TRBD1,CASSSRQGSRSPLHF,TGTGCCAGCAGCTCACGACAGGGAAGTCGCTCACCCCTCCACTTT
.,TRBV7-9,TRBJ2-2,TRBD1,CASRHTDRVTGELFF,TGTGCCAGCAGGCATACAGACAGGGTCACCGGGGAGCTGTTTTTT
.,TRBV14,TRBJ1-2,.,CASSQGSLGYTF,TGTGCCAGCAGTCAAGGGAGTCTCGGCTACACCTTC
.,TRBV24-1,TRBJ1-2,TRBD1,CATSDRDRGLAGYTF,TGTGCCACCAGTGACCGAGACAGGGGGCTGGCGGGCTACACCTTC
.,TRBV15,TRBJ2-6,.,CATSRGRSGANVLTF,TGTGCCACCAGCAGAGGTAGATCTGGGGCCAACGTCCTGACTTTC
.,TRBV18,TRBJ2-5,.,CASSAGLNGETQYF,TGTGCCAGCTCCGCGGGACTTAACGGAGAGACCCAGTACTTC
once,TRBV27,TRBJ1-6,TRBD1,CASRQGASGSPLHF,TGTGCCAGCAGACAGGGGGCGTCAGGTTCACCCCTCCACTTT
.,TRBV20-1,TRBJ2-1,TRBD2,CSASGLAGAYNEQFF,TGCAGTGCTAGTGGGCTAGCGGGGGCCTACAATGAGCAGTTCTTC